The rows below give T cell receptor beta chains drawn from one sample of a study of Ad26.COV2.S vaccination and SARS-CoV-2 variants. Libraries were prepared by immunoSEQ multiplex PCR; TCRdb keeps only in-frame clonotypes and omits some of them. The sample has some 420,000 clones, 88% seen once; the top ten hold around 3.6%. The specimen comprised peripheral blood, sampled in a trial of Ad26.COV2.S vaccine versus placebo. Receptors originate from a person aged 18 to 59 who received the Ad26.COV2.S COVID-19 vaccine or a placebo. Each CDR3 is given with its conserved first and last residue. The D gene is left open where the match is weak. Size is omitted from some rows. Given values are once, few, many or a class for expanded clones.

J	D	V	size	DNA	CDR3
TRBJ2-5	NA	TRBV7-6	NA	TGTGCCAGCAGCTTGGGAGGAGGGGGTCGGGAGACCCAGTACTTC	CASSLGGGGRETQYF
TRBJ2-7	TRBD1	TRBV4-3	NA	TGCGCCAGCAGCCAAGACGAGCGGACAGGTTTGCAGTACTTC	CASSQDERTGLQYF
TRBJ2-7	NA	TRBV7-2	NA	TGTGCCAGCAGCTTCTCCTGGGTAGGCGAGCAGTACTTC	CASSFSWVGEQYF
TRBJ2-7	TRBD1	TRBV6-6	NA	TGTGCCAGCAGTTACGTGACAGGGGAGTACGAGCAGTACTTC	CASSYVTGEYEQYF
TRBJ1-2	NA	TRBV6-5	once	TGTGCCAGCAGCCCCGATAAGACTAACTATGGCTACACCTTC	CASSPDKTNYGYTF
TRBJ2-3	NA	TRBV5-1	NA	TGCGCCAGCAGCTCCGGACTGATTAGCACAGATACGCAGTATTTT	CASSSGLISTDTQYF
TRBJ2-5	NA	TRBV2	NA	TGTGCCAGCAGTGTCAGAAAGAAGGAGACCCAGTACTTC	CASSVRKKETQYF
TRBJ2-7	TRBD1	TRBV11-2	once	TGTGCCAGCAGCCCGAGGCCCAGGGGGAGCTCCTACGAGCAGTACTTC	CASSPRPRGSSYEQYF
TRBJ2-2	TRBD1	TRBV30	NA	TGTGCCTGGAGATACGACAGGGGGCCGAACACCGGGGAGCTGTTTTTT	CAWRYDRGPNTGELFF
TRBJ1-3	TRBD1	TRBV6-5	once	TGTGCCAGCATCCAAGACAGGGCTGGAAACACCATATATTTT	CASIQDRAGNTIYF
TRBJ2-2	TRBD2	TRBV6-5	NA	TGTGCCAGCAGCCGCGGGGGTCCCACCGGGGAGCTGTTTTTT	CASSRGGPTGELFF
TRBJ1-3	TRBD1	TRBV19	once	TGTGCCAGTAGTATCTCTCGGACAGGGGCTGGAAACACCATATATTTT	CASSISRTGAGNTIYF
TRBJ1-2	NA	TRBV7-9	NA	TGTGCCAGCAGTGCGATGGTTGACTATGGCTACACCTTC	CASSAMVDYGYTF
TRBJ2-1	TRBD2	TRBV19	NA	TGTGCCAGTAGTATTACTAGCGGGGGTTCCTACAATGAGCAGTTCTTC	CASSITSGGSYNEQFF
TRBJ1-2	NA	TRBV14	NA	TGTGCCAGCAGCCAAGAAGGGTTACTGACGAAACCAAGGGGCTACACCTTC	CASSQEGLLTKPRGYTF
TRBJ2-7	TRBD1	TRBV2	NA	TGTGCCAGCAGTCGGGACAGGGGGCTCCACGAGCAGTACTTC	CASSRDRGLHEQYF
TRBJ2-1	NA	TRBV4-1	NA	TGCGCCAGCAGCCTTCTAATGAAGGTGGGGAGCTCCTACAATGAGCAGTTCTTC	CASSLLMKVGSSYNEQFF
TRBJ1-4	TRBD1	TRBV2	NA	TGTGCCAGCAGTTTACAGGGGGCGGGTAATGAAAAACTGTTTTTT	CASSLQGAGNEKLFF
TRBJ2-7	NA	TRBV6-6	NA	TGTGCCAGCAGTTACGGGACGGCCGAGCAGTACTTC	CASSYGTAEQYF
TRBJ1-2	TRBD1	TRBV18	NA	TGTGCCAGCTCACCCACGACAGGGAGAATGGATGGCTACACCTTC	CASSPTTGRMDGYTF
TRBJ2-7	NA	TRBV7-9	NA	TGTGCCAGCAGCTTACCCGTTTCCTACGAGCAGTACTTC	CASSLPVSYEQYF
TRBJ2-5	NA	TRBV10-3	NA	TGTGCCACCGGGACCGTCCGGTCTGGGCGGGAGACCCAGTACTTC	CATGTVRSGRETQYF
TRBJ2-3	NA	TRBV5-4	NA	TGTGCCGGATACGACAGGACCTTTGCGAATACGCAGTATTTT	CAGYDRTFANTQYF
TRBJ2-7	TRBD1	TRBV11-2	NA	TGTGCCAGCAGCTTAGACAGGGGGCGGGCCTACGAGCAGTACTTC	CASSLDRGRAYEQYF
TRBJ1-2	NA	TRBV4-3	NA	TGCGCCAGCAGCCAAGATTTGGCGGCTAACTATGGCTACACCTTC	CASSQDLAANYGYTF
TRBJ2-1	TRBD2	TRBV11-3	NA	TGTGCCAGCAGCTTAAGCGGGGGGGCGCGTGAGCAGTTCTTC	CASSLSGGAREQFF
TRBJ1-6	TRBD1	TRBV18	NA	TGTGCCAGCTCACCTATCCCGACAGGGAAAGATTCACCCCTCCACTTT	CASSPIPTGKDSPLHF
TRBJ2-2	NA	TRBV28	NA	TGTGCCAGCAGTTTCAGGGGGGCCGGGGAGCTGTTTTTT	CASSFRGAGELFF
TRBJ2-2	NA	TRBV19	NA	TGTGCCAGTAGTTCCACAGCTCAGCGGGAGCTGTTTTTT	CASSSTAQRELFF
TRBJ2-1	TRBD1	TRBV6-4	once	TGTGCCAGCAGTCGGACAGGGGGCGGCTCCTACAATGAGCAGTTCTTC	CASSRTGGGSYNEQFF
TRBJ2-1	NA	TRBV6-1	NA	TGTGCCAGCAGTGAAGTTAGAGGGTACTACAATGAGCAGTTCTTC	CASSEVRGYYNEQFF
TRBJ2-3	TRBD2	TRBV7-2	NA	TGTGCCAGCAGCTTGGTGGTGACTAGCGGGGGGGCTACAGATACGCAGTATTTT	CASSLVVTSGGATDTQYF
TRBJ1-2	NA	TRBV9	NA	TGTGCCAGCAGCGTAGAGGTTAGCACCTATGGCTACACCTTC	CASSVEVSTYGYTF
TRBJ2-5	NA	TRBV7-9	NA	TGTGCCAGCAGCTCCCAAGCGGGCCGAGAGACCCAGTACTTC	CASSSQAGRETQYF
TRBJ1-4	NA	TRBV19	few	TGTGCCAGTAGGAGTCACCCCCGGGGGCGTAAGGGCCCCTGTTTT	CASRSHPRGRKGPCF
TRBJ1-2	NA	TRBV9	NA	TGTGCCAGCAGCGTAGTTCAGGGTGACGGCTACACCTTC	CASSVVQGDGYTF
TRBJ2-2	NA	TRBV9	NA	TGTGCCAGCAGCGTAGCCTCCCTTATTAGCGTTTCCGGGGAGCTGTTTTTT	CASSVASLISVSGELFF
TRBJ2-5	TRBD1	TRBV27	once	TGTGCCAGCAGTAGGGGACAGGGGGTGGGAGAGACCCAGTACTTC	CASSRGQGVGETQYF
TRBJ1-2	TRBD1	TRBV28	NA	TGTGCCAGCAGTACAGGGGGCGCAGCGATGGTACGCCAAGGCGAGGGCACCTTC	CASSTGGAAMVRQGEGTF
TRBJ2-1	NA	TRBV3-1/TRBV3-2	NA	TGTGCCAGCAGCCCTCAACGGGAAAACTACAATGAGCAGTTCTTC	CASSPQRENYNEQFF